The 20 T cell receptor beta chains below come from one sample, sequenced in a study of identical twins. A single record per CDR3 protein comes from TCRdb applying MiXCR to the 5' RACE reads. The sample carries around 340,000 distinct CDR3 sequences, approximately 8.7% recorded once. What was sequenced was naive T cells sorted from blood. All receptors derive from a woman aged 45-59 years in good health.

This clonotype was picked up many times. The chain links TRBV12-3 or TRBV12-4 to TRBJ2-3; no reliable D call. V dropped 3 bases and J dropped 1 base, with 8 bases sitting between them. CDR3 length: 14 residues. CDR3 bases: TGTGCCAGCAGTTTGGCGTTCGGCACAGATACGCAGTATTTT. As protein: CASSLAFGTDTQYF.

The chain employs TRBV20-1 and TRBJ2-3; 12 bases fit TRBD2. CDR1 DFQATT and CDR2 SNEGSKA come from the germline V gene (reference sequence). The trim removed 6 bases at V and 0 bases at J, leaving 4 bases unmatched. This CDR3 is 15 amino acids long. CDR3 in DNA: TGCAGTGCGCTAGCGGGAGGGCCTAGCACAGATACGCAGTATTTT. Translated: CSALAGGPSTDTQYF.

This clonotype was detected once. This chain links TRBV11-3 with TRBJ2-5, with 10 bases identical to TRBD1. With 5 bases clipped from V and 4 bases from J, the junction kept 7 bases outside the gene matches. CDR3 length: 15 residues. CDR1 and CDR2 (germline): SGHNT, YENEEA. The CDR3 coding sequence is TGTGCCAGCAGCACGACCGGGACAGGGGTAGAGACCCAGTACTTC. Its translation: CASSTTGTGVETQYF.

The chain recombines TRBV5-1 with TRBJ2-1; 14 bases line up with TRBD2. V gave up 2 bases and J gave up 6 bases; unmatched junction bases: 16. The germline gives CDR1 SGHRS, CDR2 YFSETQ. This CDR3 comprises 20 residues. The DNA of the CDR3 is TGCGCCAGCAGCTTCCCTCCCGGGACTAGCGGGAGTTTTCTGGGCAATGAGCAGTTCTTC. Its translation: CASSFPPGTSGSFLGNEQFF. The entire variable domain, with the rest obtained from reference TRBV5-1 and TRBJ2-1, is as follows: KAGVTQTPRYLIKTRGQQVTLSCSPISGHRSVSWYQQTPGQGLQFLFEYFSETQRNKGNFPGRFSGRQFSNSRSEMNVSTLELGDSALYLCASSFPPGTSGSFLGNEQFFGPGTRLTVL.

This clonotype was counted at least ten times. The chain is built from TRBV2 and TRBJ2-7; no firm D call. CDR3 length: 12 amino acids. The V gene lost 5 bases and the J gene lost 3 bases, with 8 bases spanning the gap. Germline V gene data show CDR1 as SNHLY and CDR2 as FYNNEI. The CDR3 coding sequence is TGTGCCAGCAGTCCTAACGGCTACGAGCAGTACGTC. The encoded protein is CASSPNGYEQYV.

The chain is built from TRBV9 and TRBJ2-1; no definite D call. The CDR3 runs 16 residues. The V end was cut by 0 bases, the J end by 0 bases, with 10 bases between. CDR1 SGDLS and CDR2 YYNGEE come from the germline V gene. The CDR3 nucleotides read TGTGCCAGCAGCGTAGTGAGAGGAAGCTCCTACAATGAGCAGTTCTTC. This gives the protein CASSVVRGSSYNEQFF. The whole variable domain, filled in from reference TRBV9 and TRBJ2-1, reads DSGVTQTPKHLITATGQRVTLRCSPRSGDLSVYWYQQSLDQGLQFLIQYYNGEERAKGNILERFSAQQFPDLHSELNLSSLELGDSALYFCASSVVRGSSYNEQFFGPGTRLTVL.

A few counts support this clonotype. The rearrangement uses TRBV6-5 and TRBJ2-2; D is possibly TRBD2 (6 bases). Looked up from germline, CDR1 is MNHEY and CDR2 is SVGAGI. The V gene lost 0 bases and the J gene lost 2 bases, with 13 bases spanning the gap. The CDR3 contains 17 residues. The DNA of the CDR3 is TGTGCCAGCAGTTACTCAAGGGACTTTAAAAACACCGGGGAGCTGTTTTTT. It is translated as CASSYSRDFKNTGELFF.

The chain has TRBV20-1 and TRBJ2-7; maybe TRBD2 (6 bases). V lost 6 bases and J 0 bases, leaving 9 bases between the germline ends. CDR1 is DFQATT and CDR2 is SNEGSKA in the germline V gene (reference sequence). CDR3 length: 12 residues. CDR3 nucleotides: TGCAGTGCGGAGGGACTCTCCTACGAGCAGTACTTC. Amino acids: CSAEGLSYEQYF.

This clonotype was counted a few times. V gene TRBV6-1 combines with J gene TRBJ1-1; TRBD1 is a possible D gene (5 bases). Trimming stripped 7 bases from V and 0 bases from J, with 15 bases between. The CDR3 spans 15 residues. Germline V CDR1 and CDR2: MNHNS, SASEGT. This chain's CDR3 is CASKWSGGMNTEAFF. For the CDR3, the DNA is TGTGCCAGCAAATGGTCCGGGGGGATGAACACTGAAGCTTTCTTT.

The chain links TRBV12-3 or TRBV12-4 to TRBJ2-3; D possibly matches TRBD1 or TRBD2 (5 bases each). V was shortened by 3 bases and J by 0 bases, with 10 bases between the two germline ends. This CDR3 is 15 amino acids long. In nucleotides, the CDR3 is TGTGCCAGCAGTTTCACCGGGGACAGCACAGATACGCAGTATTTT. It yields the protein CASSFTGDSTDTQYF.

This chain uses TRBV18 with TRBJ2-4, with 11 bases matching TRBD2. The CDR3 has 18 residues. CDR1 and CDR2 (germline): KGHSH, LQKENI. V lost 5 bases and J lost 1; bases outside the gene matches: 10. The CDR3 region is CASSTLAGDVGAKNIQYF. The CDR3 nucleotides are TGTGCCAGCTCAACACTAGCGGGAGATGTGGGGGCCAAAAACATTCAGTACTTC.

The chain links TRBV7-8 to TRBJ2-1; D possibly corresponds to TRBD2 (6 bases). CDR3 length: 16 residues. From germline, CDR1 is SGHVS and CDR2 FQNEAQ. V was trimmed by 5 bases and J by 1 base, leaving 15 bases between them. CDR3 bases: TGTGCCAGCAGCCGTCAATGGGGGGTTTCCTACAATGAGCAGTTCTTC. This encodes CASSRQWGVSYNEQFF.

This clonotype was seen many times. The J gene is TRBJ2-4, the V gene TRBV11-2; 8 positions agree with TRBD1. This CDR3 comprises 15 residues. V lost 2 bases, J lost 9 bases, and 9 bases stayed unmatched. Germline V gene sequence: CDR1 SGHAT, CDR2 FQNNGV. The CDR3 DNA reads TGTGCCAGCAGCTTAACAGGGGGTTGGGAACCCATTCAGTACTTC. This gives the protein CASSLTGGWEPIQYF.

DNA for the CDR3: TGCAGTGCTGGGGGACTAGCGGGAGGATTTACGCAGTATTTT. Amino acid sequence: CSAGGLAGGFTQYF. The chain uses TRBV20-1 and TRBJ2-3; 15 bases are shared with TRBD2. From germline, CDR1 is DFQATT and CDR2 SNEGSKA (reference sequence). J gave up 8 bases and V 5 bases, and 5 bases lay outside the gene matches. This CDR3 region has 14 residues.

This clonotype was observed a few times. The chain couples TRBV20-1 to TRBJ2-3; a weak D match, TRBD2 (6 bases). The CDR3 is made up of 15 amino acids. V was shortened by 5 bases and J by 7 bases, with 22 bases between the two germline ends. Per the germline V gene, CDR1 is DFQATT and CDR2 is SNEGSKA (reference sequence). CDR3 in DNA: TGCAGTGCTGTTCTCACGGGACTTCGCCTGAATACGCAGTATTTT. It codes for CSAVLTGLRLNTQYF.

In its sample, this clonotype was seen many times. The chain carries TRBV11-2 and TRBJ2-2, with D perhaps TRBD1 (5 bases). CDR1 SGHAT and CDR2 FQNNGV come from the germline V gene. The CDR3 sequence is 14 residues long. Trimming took off 5 bases at V and 6 bases at J, with 13 bases between the two ends. CDR3 amino acids: CASSALTGAGELFF. The CDR3 coding sequence is TGTGCCAGCAGCGCCCTTACAGGTGCCGGGGAGCTGTTTTTT.

This clonotype was detected a few times. The J gene is TRBJ1-5, the V gene TRBV6-6; 9 nucleotides agree with TRBD1. Germline values: CDR1 MNHNY, CDR2 SVGAGI (reference sequence). This CDR3 comprises 15 residues. V lost 5 bases, J lost 6 bases, and 8 bases stayed unmatched. Here the CDR3 DNA reads TGTGCCAGCAGTCCCGGGACAGGGACACGTCAGCCCCAGCATTTT. Translation: CASSPGTGTRQPQHF.

The chain is built from TRBV25-1 and TRBJ2-2; no firm D call. CDR1 is MGHDK and CDR2 is SYGVNS in the germline V gene. V lost 1 base to trimming and J lost 6 bases, with 3 bases between them. CDR3 length: 12 residues. The CDR3 loop is CASSESAGELFF. The CDR3 region has the DNA TGTGCCAGCAGTGAATCGGCCGGGGAGCTGTTTTTT.

This clonotype has just a few counts. This chain connects TRBV4-1 to TRBJ2-3; TRBD2 might be the D (6 bases). The CDR3 loop spans 16 amino acids. Trimming removed 1 base from V and 0 bases from J, with 11 bases in between. CDR1 MGHRA and CDR2 YSYEKL come from the germline V gene. The CDR3 spells CASSQGRGGSTDTQYF. CDR3 nucleotide sequence: TGCGCCAGCAGCCAAGGGAGGGGCGGTAGCACAGATACGCAGTATTTT.

The chain carries TRBV20-1 and TRBJ2-3; the match to TRBD2 covers 12 bases. The J segment lost 4 bases and the V segment lost 6 bases, leaving 8 bases of the junction unmatched. This CDR3 is built from 15 residues. Germline V gives CDR1 DFQATT, CDR2 SNEGSKA (reference sequence). This chain's CDR3 is CSAGPLAGGPDTQYF. In DNA, the CDR3 is TGCAGTGCCGGACCACTAGCGGGAGGCCCAGATACGCAGTATTTT.